A selection of T cell receptor beta chains follows, all from one sample in a study of T-cell reconstitution after alpha-beta-depleted transplantation in children. TCRdb re-derived calls from the PCR reads in MiXCR, one entry per CDR3 protein. There are over 550,000 distinct CDR3 sequences in the sample; roughly a tenth occur only once, and about 4% lies in the top ten. The specimen comprised PBMCs from the stem cell graft donor, sampled from the stem cell graft. The receptors here all came from a human donor who donated a stem cell graft to a child with acute myeloid leukemia. CDR3s include the opening cysteine and the closing phenylalanine or tryptophan. D genes are given only for firm matches. Size tells how often a clone was seen (once, few, many) or the class of an expanded clone, and some rows leave it out.

TRBV28	NA	many	TRBJ1-4	TGTGCCAGCAGTTTTCCGGATGCGGGACCAAATGAAAAACTGTTTTTT	CASSFPDAGPNEKLFF
TRBV19	NA	few	TRBJ2-3	TGTGCCAGTAGTATCAGCTTGCTGTCAGATACGCAGTATTTT	CASSISLLSDTQYF
TRBV28	NA	many	TRBJ2-5	TGTGCCAGCAGTACAGCCTTGGTAAGGGAGACCCAGTACTTC	CASSTALVRETQYF
TRBV29-1	TRBD1	NA	TRBJ2-7	TGCAGCGCCTCTGCCGGGACAGGGGGATACGAGCAGTACTTC	CSASAGTGGYEQYF
TRBV5-1	TRBD2	NA	TRBJ2-1	TGCGCCAGCAGCCCCGACACTAGCGGGACAAATGAGCAGTTCTTC	CASSPDTSGTNEQFF
TRBV4-2	NA	NA	TRBJ2-7	TGTGCCAGCAGCCCGGGCCTAAGCCTACTATCCTACGAGCAGTACTTC	CASSPGLSLLSYEQYF
TRBV7-9	TRBD1	many	TRBJ2-7	TGTGCCAGCAGCTTAGATCCGGGGCAGGGGGCCGATGAGCAGTACTTC	CASSLDPGQGADEQYF
TRBV6-1	TRBD1	NA	TRBJ2-5	TGTGCCAGCAGTACGACCCTAAGACAGGGGCAAGAGACCCAGTACTTC	CASSTTLRQGQETQYF
TRBV28	NA	once	TRBJ2-7	TGTGCCAGCAGTTTCAGGGGCAACACCTACGAGCAGTACTTC	CASSFRGNTYEQYF
TRBV5-1	TRBD2	NA	TRBJ2-1	TGCGCCAGCAGTCGGGTCGGACTAGCGGGAGGCAATGAGCAGTTCTTC	CASSRVGLAGGNEQFF
TRBV20-1	TRBD1	NA	TRBJ1-5	TGCAGTGCTAGAGGGCAATCGCGGGACAGGGTAGGTCAGCCCCAGCATTTT	CSARGQSRDRVGQPQHF
TRBV7-8	TRBD1	NA	TRBJ2-5	TGTGCCAGCAGCTTTGAACAGGGGGCAAGTGAGACCCAGTACTTC	CASSFEQGASETQYF
TRBV4-3	TRBD1	many	TRBJ2-2	TGCGCCAGCAGCCAAGGGGACAGAAACACCGGGGAGCTGTTTTTT	CASSQGDRNTGELFF
TRBV5-1	TRBD2	many	TRBJ2-5	TGCGCCAGCAAGGGAGGGAGTCAAGAGACCCAGTACTTC	CASKGGSQETQYF
TRBV3-1	TRBD2	once	TRBJ2-2	TGTGCCAGCAGCCGCAGAAAAGCGGGAGAGGCGACCGGGGAGCTGTTTTTT	CASSRRKAGEATGELFF